This note documents a single T cell receptor (beta chain) sequence. This clonotype was observed many times. Its antigen is not yet known. Nothing much larger sits one base from this clone, and base qualities are not available. All patients had node-negative disease on CT and PET/CT, and none had a history of other malignancies or prior chemotherapy or radiotherapy. At each of the two time points, six milliliters of peripheral venous blood were collected into EDTA tubes. Ficoll-Paque Plus density-gradient centrifugation was used to isolate PBMCs. Right after collection, samples were kept at -80 degrees C until analysis. The TCR beta CDR3 region was amplified from genomic DNA by two rounds of multiplex PCR. In the first round of PCR, primers specific to each TRBV and TRBJ gene were used, and the primer sequences are filed in Chinese patent CN105087789A. Universal primers were used in the second PCR round. The Roche High Pure PCR Template Preparation Kit was used to extract genomic DNA from frozen PBMCs. The libraries underwent paired-end sequencing with 151 bp reads on an Illumina HiSeq 3000. In the original analysis: Raw reads lacking the multiplex PCR primer sequences were removed with CutAdapt. PEAR was used to merge high-quality paired reads into contigs. MiXCR assigned TRB V, D and J gene segments to each contig by aligning to reference sequences. To remove sequencing errors, CDR3 sequences were clustered according to base quality and sequence similarity. Diversity was calculated as Shannon entropy divided by the natural log of the number of productive TCR sequences. One minus Shannon entropy divided by the natural log of the number of unique clonotypes was used as the definition of clonality. Progression-free survival cut-offs for repertoire metrics were chosen using the Youden index of ROC curves, with analyses run in R 3.5.3. TCRdb itself trimmed the public reads at Q25 with fastp, ran MiXCR and retained productive beta chains. Here each entry gathers all rows of one CDR3 protein and keeps the most common genes and DNA. The authors' filters were not applied to this entry. The sample records about 24,000 distinct CDR3 sequences, approximately 40% of which are singletons. Clones ranked in the top ten supply under 25% of the sample.

This specimen belongs to a study of prognosis after radiotherapy for stage I lung cancer (dated by TCRdb to the early 2020s). Looking at the study overall: Between April 2018 and January 2019, under 20 patients with stage I NSCLC were enrolled in Nanjing, China. SBRT was delivered in 3 to 5 fractions with a biologically effective dose of at least 100 Gy, and image-guided IMRT or VMAT was used for delivery. The study sequenced roughly 40 blood samples from around 19 patients, one before and one after SBRT per patient. After SBRT, distant metastases developed in about 20% of the 19 patients at a median of 7 months, while the remaining 15 patients had no significant progression. There were around 15 patients with newly diagnosed primary stage I lung tumors and about five patients with oligometastatic NSCLC after surgical resection of the primary tumor. The cohort was made up of about a dozen men and a handful of women, with a median age of around 74 years and an age range of about 50 to 90 years. Peripheral blood TCR beta repertoires were profiled in stage I NSCLC patients before and after stereotactic body radiotherapy, and the repertoires were related to distant failure. All patients were considered medically inoperable, owing to comorbidities in 11 to 13 and refusal of surgery in several. Squamous cell carcinoma histology was identified in more than 5 patients, and adenocarcinoma histology was identified in twelve patients. SBRT was not combined with any concurrent therapy in any patient.

Study-wide findings and limitations: Whether the expanded TCR clones were tumor-specific was not determined. The small cohort and short follow-up limited the study, so independent validation of the findings is needed. None of the reported P values were adjusted for multiple comparisons. TRBV and TRBJ usage frequencies reportedly varied with metastasis status, involving two V genes at baseline and several V and two J genes after SBRT. Post-SBRT Shannon entropy and its change from baseline were lower in patients who developed distant metastases; baseline Shannon entropy was not associated with metastases. After SBRT, the count of unique TCR clones dropped from a median of about 10,000 beforehand to 6,500 to 7,500 afterward (Wilcoxon paired P=0.011).

The CDR3 sequence holds 14 residues, the cysteine and phenylalanine included. Only CDR3 DNA is held: 42 bases, read in frame from base 1. For this chain, trimming is 6 bases at the V end and 7 bases at the J end, and the number of junction bases without a gene match is 6. CDR1 and CDR2 (ENHRY, SYGVKD) derive from the germline V gene. The sample in question was PBMCs, obtained before or after stereotactic body radiation therapy (not recorded which). The source of this sequence is a donor at least 50 years old with non-small cell lung cancer. The chain employs TRBV10-3 and TRBJ1-4; 9 junctional bases match TRBD1. The CDR3 reads as follows: CAIRGTGTGEKLFF. The bases are TGTGCCATCAGAGGGACAGGGACGGGTGAAAAACTGTTTTTT.